The 21 T cell receptor beta chains given below trace back to one sample, sequenced in a study of untreated major depressive disorder. Their target antigens are unknown. Whole-study findings and limits: TRBV05-01 (Vbeta 5.1) usage was higher in CD4+ T cells of depressed patients than controls.

Clones were read by immunoSEQ multiplex PCR, and TCRdb kept only the in-frame ones, dropping some. Here the sample spans approximately 12,000 clones, approximately 91% being singletons. Sequencing was carried out using CD4+ T cells from PBMCs. Receptor source: a man aged 25 to 40 with major depressive disorder.

The chain employs TRBV29-1 and TRBJ2-5; D is perhaps TRBD1 or TRBD2 (5 bases each). The CDR3 contains 14 residues. The ends were cut back, 6 bases at V and 0 bases at J, with 14 bases in the middle. Germline V gene data show CDR1 as SQVTM and CDR2 as ANQGSEA. The CDR3 is CSVKIPGHQETQYF. The CDR3 DNA is TGCAGCGTGAAAATTCCGGGACACCAAGAGACCCAGTACTTC. The variable domain in full, completed from reference TRBV29-1 and TRBJ2-5, reads SAVISQKPSRDICQRGTSLTIQCQVDSQVTMMFWYRQQPGQSLTLIATANQGSEATYESGFVIDKFPISRPNLTFSTLTVSNMSPEDSSIYLCSVKIPGHQETQYFGPGTRLLVL.

The V and J genes are TRBV18 and TRBJ2-5; D gene uncertain. Germline lookup yields CDR1 KGHSH and CDR2 LQKENI. The germline V and J ends were trimmed by 6 bases and 5 bases, with 13 bases remaining between them. CDR3 length: 13 residues. CDR3 sequence (DNA): TGTGCCAGCTCCCTCAGAAGGGATGAGACCCAGTACTTC. Amino acid sequence: CASSLRRDETQYF. The variable domain in full, with the rest retrieved from reference TRBV18 and TRBJ2-5, is NAGVMQNPRHLVRRRGQEARLRCSPMKGHSHVYWYRQLPEEGLKFMVYLQKENIIDESGMPKERFSAEFPKEGPSILRIQQVVRGDSAAYFCASSLRRDETQYFGPGTRLLVL.

The CDR3 DNA is TGTGCCAGCAGAAACCGACAGGGATCCTCCTACGAGCAGTACTTC. Amino acids: CASRNRQGSSYEQYF. The chain combines TRBV2 with TRBJ2-7; 7 bases are a match to TRBD1. Germline loops: CDR1 SNHLY, CDR2 FYNNEI. The CDR3 consists of 15 residues. Trimming took 6 bases from V and 0 from J; bases not matched to a gene: 8.

This chain links TRBV7-2 with TRBJ1-1; the D is unclear. The germline V gene encodes CDR1 SGHTA and CDR2 FQGNSA. The CDR3 is 15 amino acids. V shed 5 bases and J shed 0 bases, with 13 bases lying between them. CDR3 sequence: CASSPRVLMNTEAFF. The CDR3 bases are TGTGCCAGCAGCCCTCGGGTGCTTATGAACACTGAAGCTTTCTTT.

The rearrangement links TRBV15 to TRBJ1-2; D remains unclear. Trimming pared 0 bases from V and 0 bases from J, leaving 11 bases between. Germline V gene lookup returns CDR1 LNHNV and CDR2 YYDKDF (reference sequence). This CDR3 spans 16 amino acids. CDR3 in amino acids: CATSRDAAGANYGYTF. The CDR3, as DNA: TGTGCCACCAGCAGAGATGCTGCCGGGGCTAACTATGGCTACACCTTC. The full variable domain, with the rest looked up from reference TRBV15 and TRBJ1-2, is DAMVIQNPRYQVTQFGKPVTLSCSQTLNHNVMYWYQQKSSQAPKLLFHYYDKDFNNEADTPDNFQSRRPNTSFCFLDIRSPGLGDTAMYLCATSRDAAGANYGYTFGSGTRLTVV.

The chain uses TRBV4-2 and TRBJ2-7; D unresolved. With 6 bases removed from V and 3 bases from J, the gap between germline ends came to 15 bases. The CDR3 is 14 amino acids. Looked up from germline, CDR1 is LGHNA and CDR2 is YNFKEQ. CDR3 loop: CASRTKGGDYEQYF. CDR3 in DNA: TGTGCCAGCAGGACGAAGGGCGGAGACTACGAGCAGTACTTC.

The V gene is TRBV11-2, the J gene TRBJ1-1; D uncertain. The CDR3 contains 16 residues. The germline V gene has CDR1 SGHAT and CDR2 FQNNGV. The ends were cut back, 1 base at V and 1 base at J, with 13 bases in the middle. DNA of the CDR3: TGTGCCAGCAGCTTAGGGCTTAGGAGGGAGAACACTGAAGCTTTCTTT. Its translation: CASSLGLRRENTEAFF.

The rearrangement uses TRBV28 and TRBJ1-5; 7 bases line up with TRBD1. Losses at the gene ends were 3 bases for V and 7 bases for J; bases not matched to a gene: 9. The CDR3 spans 15 residues. CDR1 MDHEN and CDR2 SYDVKM come from the germline V gene. CDR3 coding DNA: TGTGCCAGCAGTTTCTCTGACAGGGTTGGACAGCCCCAGCATTTT. This translates into CASSFSDRVGQPQHF.

V gene TRBV11-2 combines with J gene TRBJ2-7, with a possible D match to TRBD1 (5 bases). Germline V gene sequence: CDR1 SGHAT, CDR2 FQNNGV. Trimming removed 1 base from V and 3 bases from J, with 13 bases in between. This CDR3 spans 15 amino acids. The CDR3 DNA reads TGTGCCAGCAGCTTAGGGGAAGGGGAAGGCTACGAGCAGTACTTC. Residues: CASSLGEGEGYEQYF.

This sequence joins TRBV13 and TRBJ2-3; D could derive from TRBD1 or TRBD2 (5 bases each). In germline, CDR1 is PRHDT, CDR2 FYEKMQ (reference sequence). Trimming took 3 bases from V and 2 from J, leaving 9 bases between them. This CDR3 spans 14 amino acids. CDR3: CASSFGGYTDTQYF. Here the CDR3 DNA reads TGTGCCAGCAGCTTTGGGGGATACACAGATACGCAGTATTTT.

The chain's CDR3 is CASSLAGAPSSFMNTEAFF. The DNA for the CDR3 is TGTGCCAGCAGCTTGGCAGGGGCCCCTTCCTCCTTCATGAACACTGAAGCTTTCTTT. This chain uses TRBV5-5 with TRBJ1-1, with D possibly matching TRBD1 (6 bases). Germline lookup yields CDR1 SGHKS and CDR2 YYEKEE (reference sequence). V dropped 0 bases and J dropped 0 bases, with 21 bases sitting between them. This CDR3 spans 19 amino acids.

The rearrangement joins TRBV10-2 to TRBJ2-1; a weak D match, TRBD1 (5 bases). Trimming took 0 bases from V and 6 from J, leaving 12 bases between them. The CDR3 runs to 15 residues. Germline CDR1 reads WSHSY; CDR2 reads SAAADI. In DNA, the CDR3 is TGCGCCAGCAGTGAGTCGAGTTCTGGGGCCAATGAGCAGTTCTTC. It specifies CASSESSSGANEQFF.

The V call is TRBV6-5, the J call TRBJ1-2; 9 bases line up with TRBD1. The CDR3 sequence is 13 residues long. Germline lookup yields CDR1 MNHEY and CDR2 SVGAGI. V trimming: 3 bases; J trimming: 6 bases; junction bases outside the gene matches: 2. For the CDR3, the DNA is TGTGCCAGCAGTTATGGGACAGGGAATGGCTACACCTTC. It codes for CASSYGTGNGYTF.

The chain uses TRBV5-1 and TRBJ1-4; no firm D call. Trimming shortened V by 4 bases and J by 5 bases, and 12 bases separated the two germline ends. CDR1 SGHRS and CDR2 YFSETQ come from the germline V gene. CDR3 length equals 14 residues. CDR3 region: CASSQIGQNEKLFF. CDR3 DNA: TGCGCCAGCAGCCAGATTGGGCAGAATGAAAAACTGTTTTTT.

The rearrangement joins TRBV5-4 to TRBJ2-6; no clear D gene. Germline V gene lookup returns CDR1 SGHNT and CDR2 YYREEE (reference sequence). The CDR3 length is 14 residues. The V and J ends lost 4 bases and 4 bases respectively, with 9 bases between them. The CDR3 region is CASSLTRGANVLTF. DNA for the CDR3: TGTGCCAGCAGCCTAACTCGGGGGGCCAACGTCCTGACTTTC.

J is TRBJ1-6 and V is TRBV11-2, with D perhaps matching TRBD1 (6 bases). The CDR3 loop spans 16 amino acids. Germline values: CDR1 SGHAT, CDR2 FQNNGV. V was trimmed by 1 base and J by 8 bases, leaving 15 bases between them. The CDR3 DNA is TGTGCCAGCAGCTTAGTGCCCGAGACAGGTCATTCACCCCTCCACTTT. Translated, it gives CASSLVPETGHSPLHF.

V is TRBV13 and J is TRBJ1-1; D is unclear. Germline lookup yields CDR1 PRHDT and CDR2 FYEKMQ (reference sequence). The CDR3 has 12 residues. V lost 0 bases and J lost 7, with 6 bases in between. The DNA of the CDR3 is TGTGCCAGCAGCTTAGGAAGGCTTGAAGCTTTCTTT. It is translated as CASSLGRLEAFF.

J is TRBJ1-1 and V is TRBV28, with D possibly matching TRBD1 (5 bases). Germline CDR1 is MDHEN and CDR2 is SYDVKM. V was shortened by 4 bases and J by 7 bases, with 16 bases between the two germline ends. This CDR3 is 14 amino acids long. Here the CDR3 reads CASSSRDGRLEAFF. As DNA, the CDR3 is TGTGCCAGCAGTTCCCGGGACGGCAGACTTGAAGCTTTCTTT.

CDR3 region: CASSSRPSGGYEEQYF. The CDR3 nucleotides are TGTGCCAGCAGCTCGAGGCCTAGCGGGGGATATGAAGAGCAGTACTTC. This chain links TRBV9 with TRBJ2-7; 10 positions agree with TRBD2. The V and J ends lost 4 bases and 7 bases, in that order; junction bases with no gene match: 14. This CDR3 comprises 16 residues. Germline V gene sequence: CDR1 SGDLS, CDR2 YYNGEE.

This chain links TRBV6-5 with TRBJ2-3; the D is unclear. The V gene lost 10 bases and the J gene lost 2 bases, with 16 bases spanning the gap. Germline-derived CDR1 and CDR2 are MNHEY and SVGAGI. The CDR3 has 14 amino acids. The CDR3 here is CATKFSMHTDTQYF. CDR3 nucleotides: TGTGCCACCAAGTTCTCCATGCACACAGATACGCAGTATTTT.

The chain is built from TRBV16 and TRBJ1-2, with no clear D. Germline V gene lookup returns CDR1 KGHSY and CDR2 FQNENV. Trimming shortened V by 0 bases and J by 4 bases, and 12 bases separated the two germline ends. CDR3 length: 15 amino acids. The CDR3 bases are TGTGCCAGCAGCCAATCCTCACGGGTAGGCTATGGCTACACCTTC. Translating it yields CASSQSSRVGYGYTF.